This T cell receptor (beta chain) derives from a study of blood T cell repertoires in COVID-19. Study-level background: Specimens from acute and convalescent COVID-19 originated in the United States, Italy and Spain. From T cells, B-cell-depleted T cells, or PBMCs came the material, which was cDNA or gDNA.

This clone was counted a single time. In the study's own analysis: Cell counts per sample came from amplifying reference gene primers. The data were produced by immunoSEQ multiplex PCR, yet TCRdb's version contains in-frame clones alone and is incomplete. V and J calls and clone size are copied from that table; D and trimming were computed from the DNA. Counted here are roughly 140,000 clones, 84% occurring once; the ten biggest clones make up 10%. V gave up 0 bases and J gave up 1 base, with 9 bases separating them. This CDR3 has 15 amino acids. Germline V gene lookup returns CDR1 MNHEY and CDR2 SVGAGI.

This chain uses TRBV6-5 with TRBJ1-1; possibly TRBD1 for D (5 bases). The sequencing sample was made of peripheral blood. This receptor was taken from a man in his fifties or sixties with active or convalescent COVID-19. The CDR3 protein is CASSYSRQGNTEAFF. CDR3 in DNA: TGTGCCAGCAGTTACTCGAGGCAGGGGAACACTGAAGCTTTCTTT.